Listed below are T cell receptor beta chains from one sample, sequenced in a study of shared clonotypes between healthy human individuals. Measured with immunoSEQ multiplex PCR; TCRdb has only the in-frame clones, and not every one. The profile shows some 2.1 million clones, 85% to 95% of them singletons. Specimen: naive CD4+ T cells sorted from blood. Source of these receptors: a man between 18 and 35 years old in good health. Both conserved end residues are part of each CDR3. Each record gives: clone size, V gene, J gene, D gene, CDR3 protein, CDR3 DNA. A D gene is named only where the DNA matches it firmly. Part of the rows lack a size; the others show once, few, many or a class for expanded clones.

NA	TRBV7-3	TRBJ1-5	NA	CASSLGWRNPAHSPQHF	TGTGCCAGCAGCTTAGGATGGAGGAACCCGGCGCATTCGCCCCAGCATTTT
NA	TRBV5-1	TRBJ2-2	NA	CASSLEGLLAGELFF	TGCGCCAGCAGCTTGGAGGGACTCCTTGCCGGGGAGCTGTTTTTT
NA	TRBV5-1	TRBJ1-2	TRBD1	CASSGLKTGGGYGYTF	TGCGCCAGCAGCGGATTAAAGACAGGGGGCGGGTATGGCTACACCTTC
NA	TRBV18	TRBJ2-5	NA	CASSGETQYF	TGTGCCAGCTCCGGGGAGACCCAGTACTTC
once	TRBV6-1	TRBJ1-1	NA	CASRAGTEAFF	TGTGCCAGCAGGGCAGGGACTGAAGCTTTCTTT
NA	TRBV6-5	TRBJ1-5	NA	CASSPRPSRNQPQHF	TGTGCCAGCAGTCCTCGGCCCTCGAGGAATCAGCCCCAGCATTTT
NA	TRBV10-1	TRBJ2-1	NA	CASSESLVLLDEQFF	TGCGCCAGCAGTGAGTCCCTAGTTCTGCTGGATGAGCAGTTCTTC
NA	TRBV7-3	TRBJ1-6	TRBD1	CASSLAGQGISPLHF	TGTGCCAGCAGCTTAGCCGGACAGGGCATTTCACCCCTCCACTTT
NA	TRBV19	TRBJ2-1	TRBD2	CASSLGLYGEQFF	TGTGCCAGTAGTCTGGGACTATACGGTGAGCAGTTCTTC
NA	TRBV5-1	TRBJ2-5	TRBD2	CASSPGLEETQYF	TGCGCCAGCAGCCCGGGACTAGAAGAGACCCAGTACTTC
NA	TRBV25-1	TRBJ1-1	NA	CASSGASFGTEAFF	TGTGCCAGCAGCGGGGCTTCTTTCGGCACTGAAGCTTTCTTT
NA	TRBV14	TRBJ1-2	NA	CASSARTPASANYGYTF	TGTGCCAGCAGCGCTAGGACACCCGCCTCAGCTAACTATGGCTACACCTTC
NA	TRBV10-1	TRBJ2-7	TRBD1	CASSPPSQDRAVSYEQYF	TGCGCCAGCAGTCCCCCATCTCAAGACAGGGCAGTATCCTACGAGCAGTACTTC
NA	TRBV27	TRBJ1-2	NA	CASSLNGPISGYTF	TGTGCCAGCAGTCTCAATGGACCGATAAGTGGCTACACCTTC
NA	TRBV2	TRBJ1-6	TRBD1	CASQTDREANSPLHF	TGTGCCAGCCAAACCGACAGGGAAGCTAATTCACCCCTCCACTTT
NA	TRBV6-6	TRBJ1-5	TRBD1	CASSYLGQYSNQPQHF	TGTGCCAGCAGTTACTTGGGACAGTATAGCAATCAGCCCCAGCATTTT
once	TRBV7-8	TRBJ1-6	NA	CASTITFGANSPLHF	TGTGCCAGCACCATAACATTTGGAGCTAATTCACCCCTCCACTTT